The T cell receptor (beta chain) described here comes from a study of beta chain features in type 1 diabetes. Study summary: Researchers looked at 95 million to 140 million sorted cells across all samples.

This CDR3 has 14 amino acids. Germline CDR1 and CDR2: SGHRS and YFSETQ. V shed 3 bases and J 6 bases; nucleotides not matched to a gene: 7. Sorted populations all had greater than 95% purity. Expressed TCRB transcripts were sequenced after all isolated RNA was converted to cDNA. Sequencing used immunoSEQ multiplex PCR; TCRdb keeps in-frame clones, though not all of them. The sample carries under 300,000 clones, roughly 30% recorded once. Sequenced material: central memory CD4+ T cells from blood. The clonotype comes from a young man in good health. The chain employs TRBV5-1 and TRBJ2-3; 7 positions agree with TRBD1. The CDR3 region has the DNA TGCGCCAGCAGCTCCGGGACAGACGGGGATACGCAGTATTTT. Protein sequence: CASSSGTDGDTQYF.